This entry lists 23 T cell receptor beta chains sequenced from one sample in a study of blood T cells in healthy people across ages. Through a sample-barcoded 5' primer and a J-beta primer mix, a second PCR was run for 7 to 11 cycles. From the 5' RACE reads, TCRdb called clonotypes with MiXCR, one entry per CDR3 protein. Here the sample spans 850,000 to 1,300,000 distinct CDR3 sequences, 40% to 45% being singletons. Sequenced material: blood. The origin of the receptors is a woman aged 60-75 years in good health.

This sequence joins TRBV29-1 and TRBJ1-1; a possible D gene is TRBD1 (6 bases). Germline V gene sequence: CDR1 SQVTM, CDR2 ANQGSEA. This CDR3 contains 12 residues. Trimming removed 6 bases at V and 10 bases at J, with 18 bases between. The CDR3 DNA reads as TGCAGCGTGGCCCATAAACAGGGTGTAGCTTTCTTT. Its translation: CSVAHKQGVAFF. Based on the CDR3 plus reference TRBV29-1 and TRBJ1-1, the full variable domain is SAVISQKPSRDICQRGTSLTIQCQVDSQVTMMFWYRQQPGQSLTLIATANQGSEATYESGFVIDKFPISRPNLTFSTLTVSNMSPEDSSIYLCSVAHKQGVAFFGQGTRLTVV.

This chain joins TRBV18 and TRBJ2-5, with D uncertain. The CDR3 has 12 amino acids. V was shortened by 2 bases and J by 12 bases, with 13 bases between the two germline ends. Germline V gene sequence: CDR1 KGHSH, CDR2 LQKENI. CDR3 region: CASSPDGQVEYF. The DNA of the CDR3 is TGTGCCAGCTCACCAGATGGGCAGGTCGAGTACTTC.

The chain uses TRBV6-2 or TRBV6-3 and TRBJ2-7; 7 bases map to TRBD2. Germline V gene sequence: CDR1 MNHEY, CDR2 SVGEGT. There are 14 residues in the CDR3. V lost 6 bases to trimming and J lost 7 bases; unmatched junction nucleotides: 12. Here the CDR3 reads CASRGTGGDNEQYF. Written as DNA, the CDR3 is TGTGCCAGCAGAGGGACGGGAGGAGACAATGAGCAGTACTTC.

Comments on this clonotype: At one boundary the junction diverges from the germline segment, which might be a read error. The chain recombines TRBV20-1 with TRBJ2-1; D not resolved. Germline loops: CDR1 DFQATT, CDR2 SNEGSKA (reference sequence). This CDR3 has 11 amino acids. The CDR3 DNA sequence: TGCAGTGCTAGAGGTGCTAATGGGCAGTTCTTC. Translation: CSARGANGQFF.

The chain employs TRBV5-1 and TRBJ2-2, with 10 bases fitting TRBD2. CDR3 length equals 17 residues. Germline loops: CDR1 SGHRS, CDR2 YFSETQ. Germline trimming cut 6 bases from V and 0 bases from J; bases unmatched to any gene: 8. CDR3: CASKSVLAGSNTGELFF. The CDR3 DNA sequence: TGCGCCAGCAAAAGTGTACTAGCGGGATCGAACACCGGGGAGCTGTTTTTT.

This chain joins TRBV4-2 and TRBJ1-5, with D possibly matching TRBD1 (5 bases). V was trimmed by 0 bases and J by 2 bases, leaving 17 bases between them. The germline CDR1 and CDR2 sequences are LGHNA and YNFKEQ. The CDR3 spans 18 residues. The DNA for the CDR3 is TGTGCCAGCAGCCAAGATCCGGCAGGCCTGGGGGGCAATCAGCCCCAGCATTTT. Translating it yields CASSQDPAGLGGNQPQHF.

The rearrangement links TRBV20-1 to TRBJ1-5; D is ambiguous. The V and J ends lost 6 bases and 0 bases respectively, with 12 bases between them. From germline, CDR1 is DFQATT and CDR2 SNEGSKA (reference sequence). This CDR3 is built from 14 residues. DNA of the CDR3: TGCAGTGCAGTCGACCTTTATAGCAATCAGCCCCAGCATTTT. It translates to CSAVDLYSNQPQHF.

The CDR3 region is CASSQEWASGSYEQYF. In DNA, the CDR3 is TGTGCCAGCAGCCAAGAGTGGGCTAGCGGGTCCTACGAGCAGTACTTC. The gene calls are TRBV4-2 and TRBJ2-7, with 8 positions matching TRBD2. From germline, CDR1 is LGHNA and CDR2 YNFKEQ. The V gene end was trimmed by 0 bases and the J gene end by 1 base; junction bases not matched to a gene: 5. The CDR3 is made up of 16 amino acids.

About this clonotype itself: One end of the junction fails to match germline, which may point to a read error. The V call is TRBV4-2, the J call TRBJ2-5; D is possibly TRBD2 (6 bases). The V gene's germline CDR1 is LGHNA and CDR2 YNFKEQ. This CDR3 comprises 14 residues. The CDR3 bases are TGTACCAGCAGCCAAGTATCTGGGGGGGAGACCCAGTACTTC. Translating gives CTSSQVSGGETQYF.

This clonotype was seen only once. Germline and junction disagree at one end, which may indicate a read error. V and J are TRBV11-2 and TRBJ2-3; 9 nucleotides match TRBD1. Per the germline V gene, CDR1 is SGHAT and CDR2 is FQNNGV. The CDR3 extends over 16 amino acids. The chain's CDR3 is CASGLFGTGGTDTQYF. The DNA of the CDR3 is TGTGCCAGCGGCTTGTTCGGTACAGGGGGCACGGATACGCAGTATTTT.

This clonotype was detected a few times. The J gene is TRBJ2-3, the V gene TRBV20-1, with 16 bases identical to TRBD2. The J segment lost 1 base and the V segment lost 0 bases, leaving 1 base of the junction unmatched. CDR1 and CDR2 (germline): DFQATT, SNEGSKA (reference sequence). This CDR3 spans 17 amino acids. CDR3 residues: CSARDGTSGRGTDTQYF. The CDR3 coding sequence is TGCAGTGCTAGAGACGGGACTAGCGGGAGGGGCACAGATACGCAGTATTTT.

This clonotype is a singleton in its sample. An end of the junction differs from the germline gene, which may be a read error. This chain joins TRBV2 and TRBJ2-5; 7 bases are shared with TRBD1. The V gene's germline CDR1 is SNHLY and CDR2 FYNNEI. The CDR3 has 12 amino acids. In nucleotides, the CDR3 is TGTGCCAGCACTCAGGGGGAAGAGGCCCAGTACTTC. Protein sequence: CASTQGEEAQYF. The full variable domain, with the rest looked up from reference TRBV2 and TRBJ2-5, is EPEVTQTPSHQVTQMGQEVILRCVPISNHLYFYWYRQILGQKVEFLVSFYNNEISEKSEIFDDQFSVERPDGSNFTLKIRSTKLEDSAMYFCASTQGEEAQYFGPGTRLLVL.

This clonotype was recorded a few times. V gene TRBV7-8 combines with J gene TRBJ2-1; TRBD2 is a possible D gene (6 bases). V lost 4 bases and J 5 bases, leaving 15 bases between the germline ends. Germline CDR1 reads SGHVS; CDR2 reads FQNEAQ. The CDR3 runs 15 residues. The CDR3 reads CASSSWDSPNNEQFF. The CDR3, as DNA: TGTGCCAGCAGCTCTTGGGACTCTCCTAACAATGAGCAGTTCTTC.

V is TRBV12-3 or TRBV12-4 and J is TRBJ2-3; D call uncertain. Trimming took off 2 bases at V and 4 bases at J, with 16 bases between the two ends. The CDR3 runs to 16 residues. The CDR3 nucleotides read TGTGCCAGCAGTTTACCGAGGAGCGTGCACGCAGATACGCAGTATTTT. It is translated as CASSLPRSVHADTQYF.

The chain recombines TRBV7-2 with TRBJ2-5; D ambiguous. CDR1 is SGHTA and CDR2 is FQGNSA in the germline V gene. The CDR3 spans 15 residues. Trimming left V 6 bases short and J 0 bases short, with 14 bases between. CDR3 protein: CASSPRAWYQETQYF. The CDR3 DNA follows: TGTGCCAGCAGTCCTAGGGCGTGGTACCAAGAGACCCAGTACTTC. Full variable domain (remainder filled in from reference TRBV7-2 and TRBJ2-5): GAGVSQSPSNKVTEKGKDVELRCDPISGHTALYWYRQSLGQGLEFLIYFQGNSAPDKSGLPSDRFSAERTGGSVSTLTIQRTQQEDSAVYLCASSPRAWYQETQYFGPGTRLLVL.

CDR3 coding DNA: TGTGCCAGCAGTACGGCCAGGGGGTCGAAGGAGCAGTTCTTC. This gives the protein CASSTARGSKEQFF. The chain uses TRBV6-5 and TRBJ2-1; 7 bases map to TRBD1. After removal of 5 bases from V and 10 bases from J, the junction contained 11 bases not matched to a gene. The CDR3 is 14 amino acids. Germline-derived CDR1 and CDR2 are MNHEY and SVGAGI.

This clonotype has only a few counts. The chain has TRBV12-3 or TRBV12-4 and TRBJ2-3; 7 bases map to TRBD2. The CDR3 runs 12 residues. V lost 5 bases and J lost 4; bases outside the gene matches: 0. DNA for the CDR3: TGTGCCAGCAGTGGACTAGCAGATACGCAGTATTTT. Translated: CASSGLADTQYF.

This clonotype was seen only once. The rearrangement joins TRBV7-9 to TRBJ2-4, with D perhaps TRBD2 (5 bases). The last part of the DNA fits TRBJ2-7 better; the J call may be wrong. The germline CDR1 and CDR2 sequences are SEHNR and FQNEAQ (reference sequence). The CDR3 is made up of 13 amino acids. CDR3 DNA: TGTGCCAGCAGCTATATCGGGGCCTACGAGCAGTACTTC. It specifies CASSYIGAYEQYF.

The chain uses TRBV5-1 and TRBJ2-3, with TRBD1 matching over 9 bases. Germline V gene lookup returns CDR1 SGHRS and CDR2 YFSETQ. The CDR3 has 15 amino acids. V was clipped by 2 bases and J by 6 bases; unmatched bases: 7. Here the CDR3 DNA reads TGCGCCAGCAGCTTCGAGGGACAGGGTGCGGATACGCAGTATTTT. The encoded protein is CASSFEGQGADTQYF.

The V call is TRBV2, the J call TRBJ1-1; the D is unclear. V was cut by 8 bases and J by 1 base, with 14 bases left in between. The CDR3 runs 14 residues. Germline loops: CDR1 SNHLY, CDR2 FYNNEI. The CDR3 region is CASHKGMANTEAFF. CDR3 coding DNA: TGTGCCAGCCATAAGGGAATGGCGAACACTGAAGCTTTCTTT.

This clonotype was found a few times. This rearrangement joins TRBV5-8 to TRBJ2-5; a possible D gene is TRBD1 (6 bases). The CDR3 extends over 16 amino acids. Trimming left V 4 bases short and J 1 base short, with 17 bases between. Germline V lookup: CDR1 SGHTS, CDR2 YDEGEE. The CDR3 is CASSPGTSSSQETQYF. In DNA, the CDR3 is TGTGCCAGCAGCCCCGGGACAAGCAGCTCCCAAGAGACCCAGTACTTC.

The chain carries TRBV5-1 and TRBJ2-3; TRBD2 might be the D (5 bases). Germline V gene data show CDR1 as SGHRS and CDR2 as YFSETQ. The CDR3 length is 15 residues. The V end was cut by 9 bases, the J end by 2 bases, with 19 bases between. The CDR3 DNA reads as TGCGCCACCCGCGACAATAGCGAGATCACAGATACGCAGTATTTT. It codes for CATRDNSEITDTQYF.

A few counts support this clonotype. The V gene is TRBV29-1, the J gene TRBJ2-7; the D is unclear. The CDR3 has 9 residues. Trimming stripped 4 bases from V and 2 bases from J, with 0 bases between. The V gene's germline CDR1 is SQVTM and CDR2 ANQGSEA. The CDR3 here is CSVAYEQYF. The DNA for the CDR3 is TGCAGCGTTGCCTACGAGCAGTACTTC.